This TCR beta chain was recovered during a study of metastatic and nonmetastatic thyroid tumors. Across the study: The study looked at repertoires side by side in blood and in tumor or nodule tissue from malignant and benign thyroid patients. General observations from the study: As reported, TCR beta diversity in blood and tumor was significantly higher in malignant thyroid tumors than in benign nodules.

Treatment of any kind had been given to no patient before thyroid surgery. Original processing notes: CDR3 was compared across clinicopathological groups, and the resulting differences were used to build a distant-metastasis classifier for papillary thyroid cancer. TCRdb reprocessed the PCR reads via MiXCR. What appears here as the V and J calls and clone size reflects TCRdb's work, not the paper's. The data hold 15,000 or so clones, with roughly 13% observed a single time. This CDR3 is built from 14 residues. CDR1 MNHEY and CDR2 SVGAGI come from the germline V gene. V lost 2 bases to trimming and J lost 8 bases, with 15 bases between them. The sample holds a few counts of this clone. The antigen remains unidentified.

The sequenced sample consisted of blood. The receptor was derived from a female donor with papillary thyroid cancer or a benign thyroid nodule (not recorded which). Some clones in this sample may be carry-over from other donors' samples. This chain links TRBV6-5 with TRBJ1-2; D is unresolved. CDR3 DNA: TGTGCCAGCAGTTACCTCGGGCGGGGAGAAGGCTACACCTTC. It yields the protein CASSYLGRGEGYTF.